This T cell receptor beta chain was identified in a study of CD8+ T cells in alopecia areata. Study summary: Those patients who were treated received oral tofacitinib, which was given at 5 to 10 mg twice daily for moderate-to-severe alopecia areata. Study-wide points: With one nonresponder, baseline CD8+ expansion's link to response remains uncertain. Clonality in lesional scalp, especially alopecia totalis/universalis, exceeded that of normal scalp.

As regards this clone: No antigen is known for it.

Following extraction, RNA underwent reverse transcription to cDNA, which served as the sequencing template. Sequencing used immunoSEQ multiplex PCR; TCRdb keeps in-frame clones, though not all of them. The sample contains roughly 40,000 clones, about three fifths of which appear only once. The treatment denotes: oral pan-JAK inhibitor, 5-10 mg twice daily. CDR3 length equals 11 residues. V was shortened by 1 base and J by 7 bases, with 5 bases between the two germline ends. CDR1 is MNHNY, CDR2 SVGAGI, per germline (reference sequence). The rearrangement links TRBV6-6 to TRBJ2-7; no clear D. The origin of this receptor is a human donor with alopecia areata. The sample in question was CD8+ T cells sorted from blood, obtained at week 4, from a patient treated with tofacitinib. The CDR3 spells CASSYLGEQYF. CDR3 bases: TGTGCCAGCAGTTACTTGGGGGAGCAGTACTTC.